This entry is about one T cell receptor beta chain. Its specificity is unknown. Produced via immunoSEQ multiplex PCR; TCRdb's table is partial and in-frame only. The sample carries some 74,000 clones, 80% to 95% recorded once. There are 12 residues in the CDR3. From germline, CDR1 is SQVTM and CDR2 ANQGSEA. V shed 4 bases and J shed 2 bases, with 9 bases lying between them. The data originate from a study of cytomegalovirus exposure and HLA in healthy donors. Findings and limits, study-wide: The authors confirmed in vitro that a few CMV-associated chains were specific for CMV antigens.

V usage is TRBV29-1 and J usage is TRBJ2-7; weak D call: TRBD1 (5 bases). The origin of this receptor is a young woman in good health and CMV-seronegative. The sample consisted of PBMCs. The CDR3 reads CSVVQGTYEQYF. CDR3 bases: TGCAGCGTTGTTCAGGGTACCTACGAGCAGTACTTC.